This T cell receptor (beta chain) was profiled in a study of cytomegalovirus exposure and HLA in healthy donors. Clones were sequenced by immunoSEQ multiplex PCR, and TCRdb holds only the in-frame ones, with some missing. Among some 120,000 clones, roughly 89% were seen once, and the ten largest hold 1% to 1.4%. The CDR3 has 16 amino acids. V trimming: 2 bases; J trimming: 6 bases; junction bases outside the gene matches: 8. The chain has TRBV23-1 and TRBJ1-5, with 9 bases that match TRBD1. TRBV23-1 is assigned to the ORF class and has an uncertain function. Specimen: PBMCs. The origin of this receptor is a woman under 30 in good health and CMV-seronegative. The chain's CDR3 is CASSQGQGRVGQPQHF. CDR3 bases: TGCGCCAGCAGTCAAGGACAGGGGAGGGTGGGTCAGCCCCAGCATTTT.